This TCR beta chain comes out of a study of T cell repertoires in cytomegalovirus infection. Study-wide background: An indication of both CMV infection and matching HLA type came from public TCR beta signatures. Regarding the study as a whole: Adding up the frequency of public TCR beta families identified people who carried CMV plus the relevant HLA. CMV-specific TCR beta clonotypes restricted by HLA-C were the ones dominating the ex vivo response.

At least ten counts were recorded for this clonotype. Its matching antigen is unknown. Trimming removed 1 base from V and 0 bases from J; junction bases left unmatched: 2. The CDR3 has 15 amino acids. The germline gives CDR1 SGHTA, CDR2 FQGNSA. TCRdb recomputed calls from the reads with MiXCR, one row per CDR3 protein. The sample holds roughly 200,000 distinct CDR3 sequences, approximately 18% seen once. The sequencing input was CD8+ T cells from PBMCs. The chain couples TRBV7-2 to TRBJ2-7; 8 bases line up with TRBD2. The origin of this receptor is a human donor in good health (CMV status not recorded). Some clones in this sample may be carry-over from other donors' samples. CDR3 in amino acids: CASSLERGSSYEQYF. The CDR3 nucleotides read TGTGCCAGCAGCTTAGAGCGGGGGAGCTCCTACGAGCAGTACTTC.